A single sample is the source of the 5 T cell receptor beta chains below, sequenced in a study of persistence of HIV-infected CD4 T cells. These receptors' targets are unknown. Sequencing used immunoSEQ version 4 in survey mode. Generated by immunoSEQ multiplex PCR, the TCRdb table keeps only in-frame clones and is missing some. The data contain tens of thousands of clones, 70% to 75% of them singletons. Overlapping HIV-1 Gag 15-mer peptides at 0.85 to 1 ug per peptide per mL were used. Memory cells lacking CD40L and CD69 with high CD45RO were sorted. The input for sequencing was CD4+ T cells sorted from PBMCs after roughly 18-hour stimulation, taken from a patient who received antiretroviral therapy. The receptor set was obtained from an adult man with HIV who was CMV-seropositive.

This sequence joins TRBV6-5 and TRBJ1-2; TRBD1 might be the D (6 bases). V was clipped by 8 bases and J by 2 bases, with 18 bases between them. The V gene's germline CDR1 is MNHEY and CDR2 SVGAGI. CDR3 length: 15 residues. This CDR3 is CASRGGGVGNYGYTF. The DNA for the CDR3 is TGTGCCAGCCGAGGGGGAGGGGTTGGGAACTATGGCTACACCTTC.

Sample share makes this clone medium-sized. V is TRBV11-3 and J is TRBJ2-1; D perhaps matches TRBD2 (6 bases). The CDR3 covers 14 residues. Trimming removed 5 bases from V and 9 bases from J, with 17 bases in between. The germline gives CDR1 SGHNT, CDR2 YENEEA. The CDR3 sequence: CASSPRGNRGEQFF. The CDR3 DNA sequence: TGTGCCAGCAGCCCGCGGGGTAACCGGGGTGAGCAGTTCTTC.

This chain joins TRBV7-3 and TRBJ2-3; no clear D. V was shortened by 5 bases and J by 6 bases, with 12 bases between the two germline ends. This CDR3 has 13 amino acids. The V gene's germline CDR1 is SGHTA and CDR2 FQGTGA. Here the CDR3 reads CASSPDRSDTQYF. CDR3 DNA sequence: TGTGCCAGCAGCCCGGACCGTTCGGATACGCAGTATTTT.

J is TRBJ2-1 and V is TRBV5-5, with a weak D call TRBD1 (6 bases). V was trimmed by 2 bases and J by 1 base, leaving 19 bases between them. Germline lookup yields CDR1 SGHKS and CDR2 YYEKEE (reference sequence). This CDR3 is built from 18 residues. This CDR3 is CASSFGTLGDGSYNEQFF. The CDR3 DNA follows: TGTGCCAGCAGCTTCGGGACACTGGGCGACGGTTCCTACAATGAGCAGTTCTTC.

This chain joins TRBV19 and TRBJ1-3, with a possible D match to TRBD1 (5 bases). V gave up 11 bases and J gave up 2 bases, with 13 bases separating them. Germline assignment: CDR1 LNHDA and CDR2 SQIVND (reference sequence). This CDR3 region has 13 residues. CDR3 loop: CASQRDPGNTIYF. CDR3 bases: TGTGCCTCCCAAAGGGACCCTGGAAACACCATATATTTT.